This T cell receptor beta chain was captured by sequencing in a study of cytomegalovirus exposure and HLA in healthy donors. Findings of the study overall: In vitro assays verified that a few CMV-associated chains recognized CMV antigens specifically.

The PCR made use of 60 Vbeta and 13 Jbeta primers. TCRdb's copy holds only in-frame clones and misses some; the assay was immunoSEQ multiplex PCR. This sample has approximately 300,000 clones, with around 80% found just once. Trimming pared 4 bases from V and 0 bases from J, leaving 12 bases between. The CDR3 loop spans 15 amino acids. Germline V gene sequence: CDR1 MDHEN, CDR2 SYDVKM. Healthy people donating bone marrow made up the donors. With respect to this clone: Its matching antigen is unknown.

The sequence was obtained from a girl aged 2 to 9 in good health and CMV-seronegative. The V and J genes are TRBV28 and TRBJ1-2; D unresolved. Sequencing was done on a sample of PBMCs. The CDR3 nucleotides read TGTGCCAGCAGTTCTTGGCTAGGAGCTAACTATGGCTACACCTTC. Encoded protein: CASSSWLGANYGYTF.